The 26 T cell receptor beta chains reported below all come from one sample, sequenced in a study of CD8 T cells in Susac syndrome. Roughly 0.45 to 1 ug RNA was reverse transcribed with random hexamers. TCRdb passed the immunoSEQ multiplex PCR reads through MiXCR, listing each CDR3 protein once. The repertoire holds a few hundred thousand distinct CDR3 sequences, roughly 96% seen once, with 0.075% to 0.095% in the top ten. Sequenced material: CD4+ T cells from PBMCs. Every receptor here comes from a human donor with multiple sclerosis.

J is TRBJ2-7 and V is TRBV15; 7 nucleotides align to TRBD1. V lost 3 bases and J lost 3; bases outside the gene matches: 5. Germline values: CDR1 LNHNV, CDR2 YYDKDF (reference sequence). The CDR3 has 14 residues. The chain's CDR3 is CATSRMTGNYEQYF. In nucleotides, the CDR3 is TGTGCCACCAGCAGGATGACAGGGAACTACGAGCAGTACTTC.

The chain employs TRBV18 and TRBJ2-1, with 7 bases matching TRBD1. CDR3 length: 15 amino acids. Losses at the gene ends were 4 bases for V and 7 bases for J; bases not matched to a gene: 10. Germline V gene data show CDR1 as KGHSH and CDR2 as LQKENI. CDR3 amino acids: CASSRQGSLINEQFF. CDR3 coding DNA: TGTGCCAGCTCACGACAGGGAAGCTTAATAAATGAGCAGTTCTTC. The complete variable domain, with remaining parts taken from reference TRBV18 and TRBJ2-1, reads NAGVMQNPRHLVRRRGQEARLRCSPMKGHSHVYWYRQLPEEGLKFMVYLQKENIIDESGMPKERFSAEFPKEGPSILRIQQVVRGDSAAYFCASSRQGSLINEQFFGPGTRLTVL.

This clonotype was found once. This chain uses TRBV15 with TRBJ2-1, with D perhaps given as TRBD1 or TRBD2 (5 bases each). This CDR3 contains 14 residues. Trimming stripped 6 bases from V and 0 bases from J, with 9 bases between. Per the germline V gene, CDR1 is LNHNV and CDR2 is YYDKDF (reference sequence). CDR3 sequence: CATRGTRSYNEQFF. The CDR3, as DNA: TGTGCCACCAGAGGGACCCGCTCCTACAATGAGCAGTTCTTC.

The CDR3, as DNA: TGTGCCAGCTCACCACCCGGGACAGGGGTGGGCTACACCTTC. The encoded protein is CASSPPGTGVGYTF. The V gene is TRBV18, the J gene TRBJ1-2; 10 bases match TRBD1. The CDR3 spans 14 residues. V shed 0 bases, J shed 8 bases, and the junction held 3 bases outside the gene matches. Germline V CDR1 and CDR2: KGHSH, LQKENI.

This chain connects TRBV19 to TRBJ2-7, with D perhaps given as TRBD1 or TRBD2 (5 bases each). V lost 2 bases, J lost 5 bases, and 16 bases lay in between. The germline gives CDR1 LNHDA, CDR2 SQIVND (reference sequence). The CDR3 runs 15 residues. This CDR3 reads CASSITQGDIHEQYF. CDR3 DNA sequence: TGTGCCAGTAGTATAACCCAGGGAGATATCCACGAGCAGTACTTC.

The gene calls are TRBV3-1 and TRBJ1-2, with 7 bases identical to TRBD1. The CDR3 length is 15 residues. J lost 6 bases, V lost 3 bases, and 10 bases had no gene match. In germline, CDR1 is LGHDT, CDR2 YNNKEL (reference sequence). The CDR3 here is CASSQNQRGRDGYTF. In DNA form, the CDR3 reads TGTGCCAGCAGCCAGAATCAGAGGGGGCGGGATGGCTACACCTTC.

V gene TRBV27 combines with J gene TRBJ1-1; no definite D call. The CDR3 runs to 14 residues. The germline CDR1 and CDR2 sequences are MNHEY and SMNVEV (reference sequence). Trimming took off 0 bases at V and 6 bases at J, with 11 bases between the two ends. DNA for the CDR3: TGTGCCAGCAGTTTATCGAGAGGAACGGCTGAAGCTTTCTTT. Encoded protein: CASSLSRGTAEAFF.

The V gene is TRBV7-2, the J gene TRBJ1-1, with D uncertain. Germline lookup yields CDR1 SGHTA and CDR2 FQGNSA. The CDR3 totals 14 residues. Trimming shortened V by 3 bases and J by 2 bases, and 10 bases separated the two germline ends. Here the CDR3 DNA reads TGTGCCAGCAGCTTCTCAGGCCAAAACACTGAAGCTTTCTTT. Its protein is CASSFSGQNTEAFF. Full variable domain (missing parts from reference TRBV7-2 and TRBJ1-1): GAGVSQSPSNKVTEKGKDVELRCDPISGHTALYWYRQSLGQGLEFLIYFQGNSAPDKSGLPSDRFSAERTGGSVSTLTIQRTQQEDSAVYLCASSFSGQNTEAFFGQGTRLTVV.

The chain recombines TRBV5-1 with TRBJ1-6; 7 bases are a match to TRBD1. The CDR3 consists of 14 residues. The J segment lost 7 bases and the V segment lost 0 bases, leaving 1 base of the junction unmatched. Germline V lookup: CDR1 SGHRS, CDR2 YFSETQ. CDR3 region: CASSLEGQNSPLHF. The CDR3, as DNA: TGCGCCAGCAGCTTGGAGGGACAGAATTCACCCCTCCACTTT.

J is TRBJ1-5 and V is TRBV30; D is undetermined. Between the trimmed V and J ends, which lost 0 bases and 3 bases, there was a span of 12 bases. Germline loops: CDR1 GTSNPN, CDR2 SVGIG (reference sequence). The CDR3 loop spans 15 amino acids. DNA for the CDR3: TGTGCCTGGAGTGTAGGGCAGACCAACAATCAGCCCCAGCATTTT. Encoded protein: CAWSVGQTNNQPQHF.

The chain carries TRBV20-1 and TRBJ1-2; 12 positions agree with TRBD1. Trimming at V came to 5 bases and at J to 3 bases, leaving 4 bases not matched to a gene. CDR1 and CDR2 from the germline V gene are DFQATT and SNEGSKA (reference sequence). This CDR3 comprises 14 residues. CDR3 in DNA: TGCAGTGCTGAGGGACAGGGGGCCGACTATGGCTACACCTTC. Its translation is CSAEGQGADYGYTF.

V gene TRBV6-5 combines with J gene TRBJ1-5; unclear D gene. The CDR3 consists of 14 residues. Per germline, CDR1 MNHEY and CDR2 SVGAGI. The V and J ends lost 2 bases and 9 bases respectively, with 14 bases between them. The CDR3 DNA is TGTGCCAGCAGTTACAGTTCCAATTGGGGGCCCCAGCATTTT. Translated: CASSYSSNWGPQHF.

The rearrangement uses TRBV5-1 and TRBJ2-1; a weak D match, TRBD2 (6 bases). The CDR3 covers 20 residues. Looked up from germline, CDR1 is SGHRS and CDR2 is YFSETQ. Deletions cut 3 bases from V and 0 bases from J, with 25 bases between. The CDR3 protein is CASSSLPITSSESSYNEQFF. The CDR3 DNA sequence: TGCGCCAGCAGCTCCTTACCCATTACCTCTAGCGAGAGCTCCTACAATGAGCAGTTCTTC.

This clonotype is a singleton in its sample. This chain connects TRBV29-1 to TRBJ2-2; possibly TRBD1 for D (5 bases). Trimming took off 5 bases at V and 2 bases at J, with 12 bases between the two ends. Germline lookup yields CDR1 SQVTM and CDR2 ANQGSEA. This CDR3 has 14 amino acids. The CDR3 DNA reads as TGCAGCGTTACCCCGGACACTAACACCGGGGAGCTGTTTTTT. Translating gives CSVTPDTNTGELFF.

A single count supports this clonotype. The chain employs TRBV29-1 and TRBJ1-2, with a weak D call TRBD1 (6 bases). Germline assignment: CDR1 SQVTM and CDR2 ANQGSEA. The CDR3 extends over 13 amino acids. The germline V and J ends were trimmed by 7 bases and 3 bases, with 15 bases remaining between them. This CDR3 reads CSASGGPDYGYTF. The CDR3 DNA follows: TGCAGCGCAAGCGGGGGGCCGGACTATGGCTACACCTTC.

The rearrangement uses TRBV29-1 and TRBJ1-1; D is uncertain. Per the germline V gene, CDR1 is SQVTM and CDR2 is ANQGSEA. The CDR3 loop spans 12 amino acids. The V gene lost 0 bases and the J gene lost 2 bases, with 4 bases spanning the gap. The chain's CDR3 is CSVEEKNTEAFF. The CDR3 DNA follows: TGCAGCGTTGAAGAGAAAAACACTGAAGCTTTCTTT.

CDR3 in amino acids: CASSYSSGTWDTQYF. The CDR3 DNA follows: TGTGCCAGCAGTTACTCGAGTGGGACGTGGGATACGCAGTATTTT. The chain employs TRBV6-5 and TRBJ2-3; possibly TRBD1 or TRBD2 for D (5 bases each). CDR3 size: 15 residues. Germline V CDR1 and CDR2: MNHEY, SVGAGI. The germline V and J ends were trimmed by 0 bases and 6 bases, with 13 bases remaining between them.

This chain uses TRBV25-1 with TRBJ2-7; D may be TRBD2 (6 bases). V lost 2 bases and J lost 3, with 11 bases in between. CDR1 MGHDK and CDR2 SYGVNS come from the germline V gene. This CDR3 region has 14 residues. The CDR3 region is CASSEGWRGYEQYF. The CDR3 nucleotides are TGTGCCAGCAGTGAAGGCTGGAGGGGCTACGAGCAGTACTTC.

This chain uses TRBV9 with TRBJ1-1; weak D call: TRBD1 (5 bases). Trimming stripped 0 bases from V and 7 bases from J, with 10 bases between. Per the germline V gene, CDR1 is SGDLS and CDR2 is YYNGEE. The CDR3 spans 13 residues. The CDR3 bases are TGTGCCAGCAGCGTAGGAACAGGCCGTGAAGCTTTCTTT. Translated, it gives CASSVGTGREAFF. Combining the CDR3 with reference TRBV9 and TRBJ1-1 gives the whole variable domain DSGVTQTPKHLITATGQRVTLRCSPRSGDLSVYWYQQSLDQGLQFLIQYYNGEERAKGNILERFSAQQFPDLHSELNLSSLELGDSALYFCASSVGTGREAFFGQGTRLTVV.

This sequence joins TRBV16 and TRBJ2-3; D may be TRBD1 or TRBD2 (5 bases each). This CDR3 is built from 17 residues. Trimming left V 2 bases short and J 3 bases short, with 18 bases between. The germline gives CDR1 KGHSY, CDR2 FQNENV. Written as DNA, the CDR3 is TGTGCCAGCAGCCAACTCGGGGCCAGAACTACAACAGATACGCAGTATTTT. The encoded protein is CASSQLGARTTTDTQYF.

CDR3 DNA: TGCGCCAGCAGCCAAGAACTGGATCTGGAGCAGTACTTC. Translating gives CASSQELDLEQYF. This sequence joins TRBV4-1 and TRBJ2-7, with D unclear. V dropped 0 bases and J dropped 7 bases, with 10 bases sitting between them. The CDR3 length is 13 residues. Per the germline V gene, CDR1 is MGHRA and CDR2 is YSYEKL.

This chain connects TRBV6-5 to TRBJ1-5; possible D gene TRBD1, 5 bases. This CDR3 contains 17 residues. Trimming removed 0 bases at V and 5 bases at J, with 17 bases between. Germline V gives CDR1 MNHEY, CDR2 SVGAGI. Here the CDR3 reads CASSYSGGPGLDQPQHF. In nucleotides, the CDR3 is TGTGCCAGCAGTTACTCGGGCGGTCCAGGGTTGGATCAGCCCCAGCATTTT.

The V gene is TRBV5-6, the J gene TRBJ1-2; TRBD1 might be the D (5 bases). CDR1 and CDR2 from the germline V gene are SGHDT and YYEEEE. V gave up 1 base and J gave up 6 bases, with 10 bases separating them. This CDR3 comprises 13 residues. Here the CDR3 reads CASSLSAGHGYTF. The CDR3 DNA reads as TGTGCCAGCAGCTTGTCGGCAGGGCATGGCTACACCTTC.

This clonotype appeared a single time. This chain links TRBV5-6 with TRBJ2-7, with D possibly being TRBD2 (6 bases). Trimming took 3 bases from V and 9 from J, leaving 13 bases between them. Germline V CDR1 and CDR2: SGHDT, YYEEEE. This CDR3 spans 12 amino acids. CDR3 region: CASSSPRGWQYF. DNA for the CDR3: TGTGCCAGCAGCTCCCCCCGGGGGTGGCAGTACTTC.

The chain links TRBV29-1 to TRBJ2-2; TRBD1 matches 7 bases. The CDR3 runs 15 residues. The V gene end was trimmed by 5 bases and the J gene end by 6 bases; junction bases not matched to a gene: 12. CDR1 and CDR2 from the germline V gene are SQVTM and ANQGSEA. CDR3 region: CSVKMPGQGAGELFF. As DNA, the CDR3 is TGCAGCGTTAAAATGCCTGGGCAGGGGGCCGGGGAGCTGTTTTTT.

The CDR3 protein is CASSLTGTGTQYF. The CDR3 DNA sequence: TGTGCCAGCAGCTTAACAGGGACCGGTACGCAGTATTTT. This chain joins TRBV5-8 and TRBJ2-3; D might be TRBD1 (6 bases). V shed 2 bases and J shed 8 bases, with 12 bases lying between them. Germline V gene lookup returns CDR1 SGHTS and CDR2 YDEGEE. The CDR3 has 13 amino acids.